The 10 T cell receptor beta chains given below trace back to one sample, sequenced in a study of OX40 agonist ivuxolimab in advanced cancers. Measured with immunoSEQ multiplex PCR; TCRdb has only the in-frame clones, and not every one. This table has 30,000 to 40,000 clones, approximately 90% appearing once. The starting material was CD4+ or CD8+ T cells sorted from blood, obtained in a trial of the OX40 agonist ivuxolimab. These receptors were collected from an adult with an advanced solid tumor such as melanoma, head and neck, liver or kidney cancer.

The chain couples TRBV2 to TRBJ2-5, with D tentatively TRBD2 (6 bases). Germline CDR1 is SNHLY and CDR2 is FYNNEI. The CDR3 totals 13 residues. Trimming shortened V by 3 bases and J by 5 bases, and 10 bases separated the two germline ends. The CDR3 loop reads CASSDGGGETQYF. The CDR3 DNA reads TGTGCCAGCAGTGATGGTGGGGGGGAGACCCAGTACTTC.

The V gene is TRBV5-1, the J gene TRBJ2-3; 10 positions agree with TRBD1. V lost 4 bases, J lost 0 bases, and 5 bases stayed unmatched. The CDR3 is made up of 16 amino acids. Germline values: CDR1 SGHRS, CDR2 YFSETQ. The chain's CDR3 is CASSAGQGSSTDTQYF. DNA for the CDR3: TGCGCCAGCAGCGCGGGACAGGGGAGCAGCACAGATACGCAGTATTTT.

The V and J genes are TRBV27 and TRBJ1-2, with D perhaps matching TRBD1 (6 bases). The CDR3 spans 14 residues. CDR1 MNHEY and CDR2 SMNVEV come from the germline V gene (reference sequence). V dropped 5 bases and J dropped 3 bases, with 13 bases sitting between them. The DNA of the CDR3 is TGTGCCAGCAGTATAAGGGGGGTAGACTATGGCTACACCTTC. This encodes CASSIRGVDYGYTF.

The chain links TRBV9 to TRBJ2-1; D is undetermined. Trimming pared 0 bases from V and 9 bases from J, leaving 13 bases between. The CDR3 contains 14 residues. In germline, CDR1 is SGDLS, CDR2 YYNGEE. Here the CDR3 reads CASSVGLSPSEQFF. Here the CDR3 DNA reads TGTGCCAGCAGCGTAGGTCTGTCACCGTCTGAGCAGTTCTTC.

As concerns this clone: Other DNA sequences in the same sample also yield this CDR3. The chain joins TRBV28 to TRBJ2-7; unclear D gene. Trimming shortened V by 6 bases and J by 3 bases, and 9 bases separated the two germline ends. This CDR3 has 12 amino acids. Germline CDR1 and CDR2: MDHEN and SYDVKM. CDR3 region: CASRDSGYEQYF. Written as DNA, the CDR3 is TGTGCCAGCAGAGACTCGGGCTACGAGCAGTACTTC.

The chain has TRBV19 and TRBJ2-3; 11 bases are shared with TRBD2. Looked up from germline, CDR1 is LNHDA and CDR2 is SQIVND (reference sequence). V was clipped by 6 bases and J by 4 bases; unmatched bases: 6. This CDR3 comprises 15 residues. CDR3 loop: CASSYLAGGPDTQYF. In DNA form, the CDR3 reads TGTGCCAGTAGCTACCTAGCGGGAGGCCCAGATACGCAGTATTTT.

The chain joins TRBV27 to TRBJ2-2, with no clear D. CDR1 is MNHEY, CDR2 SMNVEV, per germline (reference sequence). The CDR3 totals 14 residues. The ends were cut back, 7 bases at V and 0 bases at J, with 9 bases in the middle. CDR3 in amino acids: CASNSHANTGELFF. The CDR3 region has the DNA TGTGCCAGCAACTCACACGCGAACACCGGGGAGCTGTTTTTT.

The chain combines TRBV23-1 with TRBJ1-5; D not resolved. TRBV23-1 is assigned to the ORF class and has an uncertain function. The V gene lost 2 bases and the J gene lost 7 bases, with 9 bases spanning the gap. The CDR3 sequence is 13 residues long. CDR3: CASSQVRGQPQHF. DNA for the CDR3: TGCGCCAGCAGTCAAGTCAGAGGGCAGCCCCAGCATTTT.

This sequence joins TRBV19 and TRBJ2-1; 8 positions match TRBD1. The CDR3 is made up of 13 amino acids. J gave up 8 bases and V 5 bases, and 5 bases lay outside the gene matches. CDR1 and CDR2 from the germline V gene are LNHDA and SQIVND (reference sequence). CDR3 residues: CASSLAGGHEQFF. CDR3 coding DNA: TGTGCCAGTAGTTTGGCAGGGGGCCATGAGCAGTTCTTC.

The CDR3 region is CASSRLAGGRSDTQYF. Here the CDR3 DNA reads TGTGCCAGCAGCCGACTAGCGGGGGGGAGATCAGATACGCAGTATTTT. The V gene is TRBV11-2, the J gene TRBJ2-3; TRBD2 matches at 14 bases. CDR1 and CDR2 from the germline V gene are SGHAT and FQNNGV. V was clipped by 5 bases and J by 4 bases; unmatched bases: 5. This CDR3 comprises 16 residues.